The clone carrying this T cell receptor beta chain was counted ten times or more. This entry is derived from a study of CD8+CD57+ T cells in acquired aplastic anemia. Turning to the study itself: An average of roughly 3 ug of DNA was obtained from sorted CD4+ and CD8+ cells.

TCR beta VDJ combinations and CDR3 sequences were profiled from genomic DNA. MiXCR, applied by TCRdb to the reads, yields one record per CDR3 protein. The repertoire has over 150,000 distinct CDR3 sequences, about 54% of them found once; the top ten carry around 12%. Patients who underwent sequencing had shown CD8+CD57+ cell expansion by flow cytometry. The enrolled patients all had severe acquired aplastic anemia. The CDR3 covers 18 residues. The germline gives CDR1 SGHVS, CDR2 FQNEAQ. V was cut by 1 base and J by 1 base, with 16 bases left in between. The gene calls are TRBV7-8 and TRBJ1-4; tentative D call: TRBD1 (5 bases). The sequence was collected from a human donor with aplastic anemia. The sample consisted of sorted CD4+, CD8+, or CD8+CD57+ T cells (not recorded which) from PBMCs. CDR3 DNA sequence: TGTGCCAGCAGCTTAGTCGCGTTGAGGGGAGGAACTAATGAAAAACTGTTTTTT. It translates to CASSLVALRGGTNEKLFF. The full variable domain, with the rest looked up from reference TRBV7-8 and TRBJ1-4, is GAGVSQSPRYKVAKRGQDVALRCDPISGHVSLFWYQQALGQGPEFLTYFQNEAQLDKSGLPSDRFFAERPEGSVSTLKIQRTQQEDSAVYLCASSLVALRGGTNEKLFFGSGTQLSVL.